The source of this TCR beta chain is a study of human T cells and chemical hapten exposure (dated by TCRdb to about 2021). In terms of the full investigation: The libraries were sequenced as a pool, and the TCR yield per sample differed mostly because of small variations in library volumes within the pool. In alopecia patients, the study followed how the peripheral blood TCR repertoire changed in vivo over primary and secondary sensitization to diphenylcyclopropenone (DPC), a hapten. Each blood RNA sample was used to sequence both TCR alpha and TCR beta chains.

The library was obtained by 5' RACE. TCRdb names Illumina MiSeq as the instrument used. During library preparation, unique molecular identifiers were attached to individual cDNA molecules so that TCRs could be counted quantitatively and reproducibly. Per the original workflow: A median of around 100,000 TCRs per sample was observed, with a range of about 23,224 to 690,600. V, J and CDR3 annotation of the TCR reads was performed with the Decombinator software suite. For the PS versus PT1 abundance plots, all samples were subsampled to the same number of TCRs (28,000). TCRs were defined as expanded if absent before sensitization and observed at least eight times at the 2-week time point. TCRdb handled the public reads itself, with Q25 trimming in fastp and clone calling in MiXCR, and kept productive beta chains. CDR3 protein duplicates are merged, each entry listing the most common genes and DNA. The V and J calls, along with clone size, are taken from TCRdb and not from the paper's own processing. For this sample the table gives over 95,000 distinct CDR3 sequences, of which roughly a fifth were detected only once. In total, the top ten clones hold 2.5% to 3.5% of the sample.

To note about this clonotype: Its antigen target is currently unknown. No clone much larger than this one lies a single base away; base qualities are absent.

Total RNA was extracted from unfractionated whole blood collected in Tempus Blood RNA tubes. About five healthy volunteers acted as controls for TCR sequencing and had blood drawn at day 0, 2 weeks and 6 weeks. Counted from cysteine to phenylalanine, this CDR3 has 13 amino acids. Solely the CDR3 DNA is kept, with 39 bases framed from the first base. Deletion took 1 base off V and 4 bases off J, with a span of 9 bases between the germline ends. CDR1 and CDR2, per the germline V gene (reference sequence), are DFQATT and SNEGSKA. Broader findings and caveats from the paper: DPC sensitization did not change the number of TCRs with a frequency above 1 in 1000, and there was no evidence of changes in global repertoire structure. Repeated subsampling changed both the strength of the expansion versus patch-test correlation and the threshold at which the correlation became significant.

Recombination joined TRBV20-1 with TRBJ2-3; the D gene cannot be named for sure. This clonotype was obtained from a human donor in good health. This receptor has the CDR3 CSARVEVPDTQYF. DNA sequence: TGCAGTGCTAGAGTAGAAGTCCCAGATACGCAGTATTTT.